This T cell receptor (beta chain) was identified during a study of human T cells and chemical hapten exposure. On the study more broadly: Sensitization involved placing 2% DPC onto a 2 cm by 2 cm region of upper inner arm skin. Patients had diphenylcyclopropenone applied to the scalp weekly throughout the approximately 24-week study.

Sample time point: pre-sensitization, week 0. Treatment meaning: therapeutic diphenylcyclopropenone sensitization with weekly scalp DPC. TCRdb recomputed calls from the RACE reads with MiXCR, one row per CDR3 protein. Of 280,000 or so distinct CDR3 sequences listed, roughly 7.4% are singletons. In this sample, this clonotype turned up a few times. The junction and the germline gene differ at one end; a read error may be behind it. The CDR3 has 13 residues. Germline assignment: CDR1 PRHDT and CDR2 FYEKMQ (reference sequence). Sequencing was performed on whole blood, taken in connection with sensitization to the hapten diphenylcyclopropenone (DPC). J is TRBJ1-2 and V is TRBV13, with unresolved D. The TCR sequence derives from a man younger than 35 with alopecia areata. Some clones in this sample may be carry-over from other donors' samples. The CDR3 DNA follows: TGTGCCAGCAGCTTAGTGAGTTCGGACCAGCCAGCCTTC. Its protein is CASSLVSSDQPAF.